This record looks at one TCR beta chain sequence and its context. Original data processing: Cell counts per sample came from amplifying reference gene primers. This table comes from immunoSEQ multiplex PCR, and its TCRdb copy is limited to in-frame clones, with some not included. The V and J calls and clone size were taken over from that table, and D and trimming were inferred from the DNA. The data contain around 95,000 clones, 88% of them singletons. With V trimmed by 4 bases and J by 2 bases, 5 bases remained unmatched. CDR1 SGDLS and CDR2 YYNGEE come from the germline V gene. This CDR3 is 17 amino acids long. The data originate from a study of blood T cell repertoires in COVID-19. The wider study: Acute and convalescent COVID-19 specimens originated in the United States, Italy and Spain. T cells, B-cell-depleted T cells, or PBMCs supplied cDNA or gDNA.

The chain employs TRBV9 and TRBJ2-3; TRBD2 matches 15 bases. Sequenced input: peripheral blood. The sequence was obtained from a human donor in a cohort sampled during active COVID-19. Here the CDR3 reads CASSTWTSGRDTDTQYF. In DNA, the CDR3 is TGTGCCAGCAGCACGTGGACTAGCGGGAGGGACACAGATACGCAGTATTTT. The complete variable domain, with remaining parts taken from reference TRBV9 and TRBJ2-3, reads DSGVTQTPKHLITATGQRVTLRCSPRSGDLSVYWYQQSLDQGLQFLIQYYNGEERAKGNILERFSAQQFPDLHSELNLSSLELGDSALYFCASSTWTSGRDTDTQYFGPGTRLTVL.